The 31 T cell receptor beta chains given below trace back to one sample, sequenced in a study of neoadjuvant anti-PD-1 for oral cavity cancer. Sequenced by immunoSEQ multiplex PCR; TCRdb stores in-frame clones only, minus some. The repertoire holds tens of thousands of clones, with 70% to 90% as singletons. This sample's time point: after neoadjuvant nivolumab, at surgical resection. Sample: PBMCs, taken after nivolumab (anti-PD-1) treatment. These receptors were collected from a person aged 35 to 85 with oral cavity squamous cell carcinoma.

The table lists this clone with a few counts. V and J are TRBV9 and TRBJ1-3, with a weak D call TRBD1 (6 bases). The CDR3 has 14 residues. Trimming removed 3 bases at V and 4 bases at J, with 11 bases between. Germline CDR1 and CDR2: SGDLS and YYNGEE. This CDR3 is CASSGTVLGNTIYF. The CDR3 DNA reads TGTGCCAGCAGCGGGACAGTCCTCGGAAACACCATATATTTT.

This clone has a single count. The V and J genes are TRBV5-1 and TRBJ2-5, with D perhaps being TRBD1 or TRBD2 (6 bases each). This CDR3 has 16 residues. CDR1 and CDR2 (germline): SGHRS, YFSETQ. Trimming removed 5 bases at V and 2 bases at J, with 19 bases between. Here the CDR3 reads CASSSGAGNFQETQYF. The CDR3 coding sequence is TGCGCCAGCAGTTCGGGGGCGGGAAATTTTCAAGAGACCCAGTACTTC.

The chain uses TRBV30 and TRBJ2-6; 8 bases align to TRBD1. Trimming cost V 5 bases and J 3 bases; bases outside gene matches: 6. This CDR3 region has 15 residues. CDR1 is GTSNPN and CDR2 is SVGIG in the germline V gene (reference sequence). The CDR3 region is CAWGQGDSGANVLTF. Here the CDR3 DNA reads TGTGCCTGGGGACAGGGAGACAGTGGGGCCAACGTCCTGACTTTC.

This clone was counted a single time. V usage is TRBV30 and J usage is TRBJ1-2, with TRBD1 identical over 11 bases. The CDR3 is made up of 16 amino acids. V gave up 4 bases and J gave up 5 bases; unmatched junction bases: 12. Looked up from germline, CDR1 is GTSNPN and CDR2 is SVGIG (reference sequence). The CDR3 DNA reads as TGTGCCTGGACCAGGACAGGGGGCGGTATAATATATGGCTACACCTTC. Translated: CAWTRTGGGIIYGYTF.

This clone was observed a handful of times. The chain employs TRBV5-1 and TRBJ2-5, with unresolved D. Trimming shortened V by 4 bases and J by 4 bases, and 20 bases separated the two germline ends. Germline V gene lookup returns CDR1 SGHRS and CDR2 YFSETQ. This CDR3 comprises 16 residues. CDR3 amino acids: CASSAPTTPVGETQYF. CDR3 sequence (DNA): TGCGCCAGCAGCGCGCCCACAACCCCGGTCGGAGAGACCCAGTACTTC.

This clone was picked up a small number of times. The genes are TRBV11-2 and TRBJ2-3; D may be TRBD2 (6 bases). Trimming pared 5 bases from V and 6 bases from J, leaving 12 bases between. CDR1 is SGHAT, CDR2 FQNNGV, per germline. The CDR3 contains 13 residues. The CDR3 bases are TGTGCCAGCAGCGGGAGGCCGACGGATACGCAGTATTTT. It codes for CASSGRPTDTQYF.

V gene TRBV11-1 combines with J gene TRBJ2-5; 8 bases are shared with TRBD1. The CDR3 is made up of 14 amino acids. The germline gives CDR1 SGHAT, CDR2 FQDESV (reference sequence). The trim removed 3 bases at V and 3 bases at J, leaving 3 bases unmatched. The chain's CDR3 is CASSFGTGKETQYF. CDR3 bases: TGTGCCAGCAGCTTTGGGACAGGCAAAGAGACCCAGTACTTC.

The CDR3 DNA reads as TGTGCCAGCAGCGCCCACAGGGACACCGGGGAGCTGTTTTTT. The encoded protein is CASSAHRDTGELFF. The V gene is TRBV7-8, the J gene TRBJ2-2, with a possible D match to TRBD1 (6 bases). CDR3 length equals 14 residues. Germline V CDR1 and CDR2: SGHVS, FQNEAQ. The V end was cut by 5 bases, the J end by 3 bases, with 10 bases between.

The CDR3 loop is CSVLHDRENGYTF. DNA of the CDR3: TGCAGCGTTCTTCATGACAGGGAAAATGGCTACACCTTC. This sequence joins TRBV29-1 and TRBJ1-2, with 7 positions matching TRBD1. Germline CDR1 and CDR2: SQVTM and ANQGSEA. This CDR3 spans 13 amino acids. V was pared by 5 bases and J by 6 bases, with 9 bases of the junction left unmatched.

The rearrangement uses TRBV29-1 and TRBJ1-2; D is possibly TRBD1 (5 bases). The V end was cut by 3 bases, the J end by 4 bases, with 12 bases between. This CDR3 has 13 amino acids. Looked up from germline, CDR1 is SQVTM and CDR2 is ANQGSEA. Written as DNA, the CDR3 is TGCAGCGTTGAGCCCAGGGAAGGCTATGGCTACACCTTC. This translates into CSVEPREGYGYTF.

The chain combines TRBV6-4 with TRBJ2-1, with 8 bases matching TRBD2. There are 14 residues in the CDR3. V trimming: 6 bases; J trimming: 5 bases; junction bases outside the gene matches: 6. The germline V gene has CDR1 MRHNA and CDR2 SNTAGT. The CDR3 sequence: CASRETSANNEQFF. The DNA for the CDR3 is TGTGCCAGCAGGGAGACTAGCGCTAACAATGAGCAGTTCTTC.

This chain's CDR3 is CAASEGSGSLEQFF. CDR3 coding DNA: TGTGCCGCCTCAGAGGGTAGCGGGAGTCTTGAGCAGTTCTTC. This chain connects TRBV27 to TRBJ2-1; 9 nucleotides line up with TRBD2. The germline CDR1 and CDR2 sequences are MNHEY and SMNVEV (reference sequence). This CDR3 region has 14 residues. V trimming: 11 bases; J trimming: 9 bases; junction bases outside the gene matches: 14.

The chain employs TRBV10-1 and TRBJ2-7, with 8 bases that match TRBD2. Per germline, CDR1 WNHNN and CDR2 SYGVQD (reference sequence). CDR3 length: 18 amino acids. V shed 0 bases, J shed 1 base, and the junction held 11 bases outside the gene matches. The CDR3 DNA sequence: TGCGCCAGCAGTGAGTCGAAAGGGCTAGCGGGTAGATCCTACGAGCAGTACTTC. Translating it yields CASSESKGLAGRSYEQYF.

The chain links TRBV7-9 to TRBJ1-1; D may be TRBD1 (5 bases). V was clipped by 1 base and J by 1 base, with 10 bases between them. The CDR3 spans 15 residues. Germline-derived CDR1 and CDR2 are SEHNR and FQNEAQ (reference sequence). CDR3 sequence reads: CASSLEAGWNTEAFF. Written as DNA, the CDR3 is TGTGCCAGCAGCTTAGAAGCAGGGTGGAACACTGAAGCTTTCTTT. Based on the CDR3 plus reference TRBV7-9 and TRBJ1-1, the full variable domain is DTGVSQNPRHKITKRGQNVTFRCDPISEHNRLYWYRQTLGQGPEFLTYFQNEAQLEKSRLLSDRFSAERPKGSFSTLEIQRTEQGDSAMYLCASSLEAGWNTEAFFGQGTRLTVV.

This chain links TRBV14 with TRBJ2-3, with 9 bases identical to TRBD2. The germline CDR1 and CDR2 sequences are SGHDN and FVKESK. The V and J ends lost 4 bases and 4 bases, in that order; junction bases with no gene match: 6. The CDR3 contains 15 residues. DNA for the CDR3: TGTGCCAGCAGCCTACTGACTAGCGGCTCAGATACGCAGTATTTT. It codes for CASSLLTSGSDTQYF.

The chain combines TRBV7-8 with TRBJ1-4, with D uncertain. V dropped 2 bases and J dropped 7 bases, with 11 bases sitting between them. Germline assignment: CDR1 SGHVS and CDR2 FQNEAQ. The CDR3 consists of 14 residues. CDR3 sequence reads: CASSLKPPPEKLFF. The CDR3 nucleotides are TGTGCCAGCAGCTTAAAACCGCCACCTGAAAAACTGTTTTTT.

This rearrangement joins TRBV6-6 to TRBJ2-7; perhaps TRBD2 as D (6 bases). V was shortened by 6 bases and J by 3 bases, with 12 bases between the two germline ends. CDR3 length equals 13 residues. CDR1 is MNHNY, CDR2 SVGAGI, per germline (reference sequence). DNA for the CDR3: TGTGCCAGCAGCATGGGACTCGTCTACGAGCAGTACTTC. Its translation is CASSMGLVYEQYF.

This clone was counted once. The CDR3 DNA sequence: TGTGCCAGCAGCTTTCAGGGGGCGAGTACTGAAGCTTTCTTT. It translates to CASSFQGASTEAFF. This chain joins TRBV7-2 and TRBJ1-1, with TRBD1 matching 8 bases. V lost 3 bases and J lost 5; bases outside the gene matches: 5. The CDR3 is made up of 14 amino acids. In germline, CDR1 is SGHTA, CDR2 FQGNSA. Supplemented by reference TRBV7-2 and TRBJ1-1, the full variable domain reads GAGVSQSPSNKVTEKGKDVELRCDPISGHTALYWYRQSLGQGLEFLIYFQGNSAPDKSGLPSDRFSAERTGGSVSTLTIQRTQQEDSAVYLCASSFQGASTEAFFGQGTRLTVV.

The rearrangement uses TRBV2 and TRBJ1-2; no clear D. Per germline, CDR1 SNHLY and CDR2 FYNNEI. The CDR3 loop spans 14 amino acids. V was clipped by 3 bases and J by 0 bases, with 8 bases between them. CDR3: CASSELSSNYGYTF. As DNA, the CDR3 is TGTGCCAGCAGTGAGTTGTCTTCTAACTATGGCTACACCTTC. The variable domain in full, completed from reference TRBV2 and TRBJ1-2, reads EPEVTQTPSHQVTQMGQEVILRCVPISNHLYFYWYRQILGQKVEFLVSFYNNEISEKSEIFDDQFSVERPDGSNFTLKIRSTKLEDSAMYFCASSELSSNYGYTFGSGTRLTVV.

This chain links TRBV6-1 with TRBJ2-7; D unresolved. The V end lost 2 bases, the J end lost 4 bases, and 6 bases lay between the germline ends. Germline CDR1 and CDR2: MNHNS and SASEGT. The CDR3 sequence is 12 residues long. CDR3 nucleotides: TGTGCCAGCAGTGAAATGCGGTACGAGCAGTACTTC. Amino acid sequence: CASSEMRYEQYF.

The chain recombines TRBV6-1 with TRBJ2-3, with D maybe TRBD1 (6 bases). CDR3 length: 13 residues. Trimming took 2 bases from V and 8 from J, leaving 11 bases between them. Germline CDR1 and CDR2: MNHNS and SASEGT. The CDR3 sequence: CASSEREGGTQYF. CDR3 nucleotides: TGTGCCAGCAGTGAAAGAGAAGGGGGTACGCAGTATTTT.

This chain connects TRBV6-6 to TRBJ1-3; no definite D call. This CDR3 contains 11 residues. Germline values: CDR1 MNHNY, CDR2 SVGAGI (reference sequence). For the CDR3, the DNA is TGTGCTGCTTGGGAGGGAAACACCATATATTTT. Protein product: CAAWEGNTIYF.

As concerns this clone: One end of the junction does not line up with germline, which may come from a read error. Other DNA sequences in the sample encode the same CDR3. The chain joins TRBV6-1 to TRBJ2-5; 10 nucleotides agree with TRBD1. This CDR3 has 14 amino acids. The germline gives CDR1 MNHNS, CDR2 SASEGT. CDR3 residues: CASSEGQGAKTQYF. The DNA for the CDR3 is TGTGCCAGCAGTGAAGGACAGGGGGCAAAGACTCAGTACTTC.

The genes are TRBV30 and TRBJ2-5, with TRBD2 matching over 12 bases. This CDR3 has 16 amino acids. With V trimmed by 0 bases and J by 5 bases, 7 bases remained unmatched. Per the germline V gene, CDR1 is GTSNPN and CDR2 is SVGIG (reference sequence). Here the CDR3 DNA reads TGTGCCTGGAGTGTCCTACGGACTAGCGGGGTCGAGACCCAGTACTTC. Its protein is CAWSVLRTSGVETQYF.

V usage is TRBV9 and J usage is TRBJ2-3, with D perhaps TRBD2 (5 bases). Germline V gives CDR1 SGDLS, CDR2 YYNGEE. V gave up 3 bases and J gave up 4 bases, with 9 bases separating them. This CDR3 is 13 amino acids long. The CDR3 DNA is TGTGCCAGCAGCGCAGACGGGGCAGATACGCAGTATTTT. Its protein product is CASSADGADTQYF. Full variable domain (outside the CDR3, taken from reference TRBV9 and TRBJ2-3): DSGVTQTPKHLITATGQRVTLRCSPRSGDLSVYWYQQSLDQGLQFLIQYYNGEERAKGNILERFSAQQFPDLHSELNLSSLELGDSALYFCASSADGADTQYFGPGTRLTVL.

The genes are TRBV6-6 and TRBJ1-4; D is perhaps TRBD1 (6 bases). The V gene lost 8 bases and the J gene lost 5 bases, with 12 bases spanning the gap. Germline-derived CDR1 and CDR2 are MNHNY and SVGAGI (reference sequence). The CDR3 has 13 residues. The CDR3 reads CASGRTANEKLFF. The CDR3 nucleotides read TGTGCCAGCGGGCGGACAGCGAATGAAAAACTGTTTTTT.

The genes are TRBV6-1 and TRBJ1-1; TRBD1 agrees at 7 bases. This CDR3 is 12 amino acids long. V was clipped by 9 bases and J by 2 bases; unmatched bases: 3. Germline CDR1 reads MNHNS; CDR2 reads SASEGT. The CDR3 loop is CASDRANTEAFF. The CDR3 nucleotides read TGTGCCAGTGACAGGGCAAACACTGAAGCTTTCTTT.

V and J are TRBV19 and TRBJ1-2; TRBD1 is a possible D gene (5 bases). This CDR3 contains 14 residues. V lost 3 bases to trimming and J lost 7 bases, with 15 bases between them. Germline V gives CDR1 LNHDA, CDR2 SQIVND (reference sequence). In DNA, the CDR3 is TGTGCCAGTAGTATTAGCAGGGATCAGCGTGGCTACACCTTC. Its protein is CASSISRDQRGYTF. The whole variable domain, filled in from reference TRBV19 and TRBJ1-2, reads DGGITQSPKYLFRKEGQNVTLSCEQNLNHDAMYWYRQDPGQGLRLIYYSQIVNDFQKGDIAEGYSVSREKKESFPLTVTSAQKNPTAFYLCASSISRDQRGYTFGSGTRLTVV.

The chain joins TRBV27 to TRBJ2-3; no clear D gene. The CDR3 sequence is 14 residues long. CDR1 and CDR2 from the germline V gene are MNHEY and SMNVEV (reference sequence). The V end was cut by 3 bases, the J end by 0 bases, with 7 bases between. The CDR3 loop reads CASSFGYSTDTQYF. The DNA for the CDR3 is TGTGCCAGCAGTTTCGGGTATAGCACAGATACGCAGTATTTT.

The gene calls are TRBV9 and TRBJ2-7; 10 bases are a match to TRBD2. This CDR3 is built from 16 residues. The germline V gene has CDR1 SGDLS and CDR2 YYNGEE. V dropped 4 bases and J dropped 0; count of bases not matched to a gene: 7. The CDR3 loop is CASSSGSSGSSYEQYF. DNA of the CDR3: TGTGCCAGCAGCTCCGGCTCTAGCGGGAGCTCCTACGAGCAGTACTTC.

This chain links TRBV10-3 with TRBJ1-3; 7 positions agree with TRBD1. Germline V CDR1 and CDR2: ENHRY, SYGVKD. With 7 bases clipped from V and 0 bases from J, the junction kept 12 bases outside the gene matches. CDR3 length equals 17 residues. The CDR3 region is CAITATGRSNSGNTIYF. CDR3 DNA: TGTGCCATCACCGCGACAGGGCGTTCTAACTCTGGAAACACCATATATTTT.